Following are 5 T cell receptor beta chains from one sample sequenced in a study of T cell changes during pregnancy in multiple sclerosis. Clones were sequenced by immunoSEQ multiplex PCR, and TCRdb holds only the in-frame ones, with some missing. The sample has around 100,000 clones; almost 95% are singletons. The sample in question was peripheral blood, obtained after pregnancy. The receptors shown here come from a female donor with multiple sclerosis, enrolled in a pregnancy study.

The rearrangement uses TRBV2 and TRBJ1-1; 8 bases line up with TRBD1. CDR3 size: 14 residues. Germline V gives CDR1 SNHLY, CDR2 FYNNEI. Trimming took 6 bases from V and 4 from J; bases not matched to a gene: 7. CDR3 residues: CASRPGQEGTEAFF. In DNA form, the CDR3 reads TGTGCCAGCAGACCGGGACAGGAGGGCACTGAAGCTTTCTTT.

The V gene is TRBV15, the J gene TRBJ2-5, with 7 bases fitting TRBD1. The germline V gene encodes CDR1 LNHNV and CDR2 YYDKDF (reference sequence). The length of the CDR3 is 14 residues. V was clipped by 2 bases and J by 3 bases; unmatched bases: 3. The CDR3 nucleotides read TGTGCCACCAGCAGATCGGGGACAGAAGAGACCCAGTACTTC. Amino acids: CATSRSGTEETQYF.

V and J are TRBV19 and TRBJ1-5; 8 bases line up with TRBD1. The CDR3 runs 18 residues. The junction had 17 bases not matched to a gene; V was cut back by 5 bases and J by 5 bases. Germline CDR1 is LNHDA and CDR2 is SQIVND (reference sequence). DNA for the CDR3: TGTGCCAGTAGTGCCACTCCGGATACAGGGGGTAGGGATCAGCCCCAGCATTTT. Translated: CASSATPDTGGRDQPQHF.

This chain links TRBV10-3 with TRBJ2-3; 7 nucleotides agree with TRBD2. The CDR3 loop spans 16 amino acids. Germline V lookup: CDR1 ENHRY, CDR2 SYGVKD. The ends lost 0 bases at V and 3 bases at J; junction bases unmatched: 6. The CDR3 DNA sequence: TGTGCCATCAGTGAGTCTTGGGGGGGGAGGACAGATACGCAGTATTTT. This sequence encodes CAISESWGGRTDTQYF.

J is TRBJ2-2 and V is TRBV7-2; D is ambiguous. Per germline, CDR1 SGHTA and CDR2 FQGNSA. V shed 5 bases and J shed 1 base, with 14 bases lying between them. The CDR3 totals 16 residues. The CDR3 nucleotides are TGTGCCAGCAGCCCCTCTAGGAGCGTGAACACCGGGGAGCTGTTTTTT. It codes for CASSPSRSVNTGELFF. Looking up the rest from reference TRBV7-2 and TRBJ2-2 gives the full variable domain: GAGVSQSPSNKVTEKGKDVELRCDPISGHTALYWYRQSLGQGLEFLIYFQGNSAPDKSGLPSDRFSAERTGGSVSTLTIQRTQQEDSAVYLCASSPSRSVNTGELFFGEGSRLTVL.